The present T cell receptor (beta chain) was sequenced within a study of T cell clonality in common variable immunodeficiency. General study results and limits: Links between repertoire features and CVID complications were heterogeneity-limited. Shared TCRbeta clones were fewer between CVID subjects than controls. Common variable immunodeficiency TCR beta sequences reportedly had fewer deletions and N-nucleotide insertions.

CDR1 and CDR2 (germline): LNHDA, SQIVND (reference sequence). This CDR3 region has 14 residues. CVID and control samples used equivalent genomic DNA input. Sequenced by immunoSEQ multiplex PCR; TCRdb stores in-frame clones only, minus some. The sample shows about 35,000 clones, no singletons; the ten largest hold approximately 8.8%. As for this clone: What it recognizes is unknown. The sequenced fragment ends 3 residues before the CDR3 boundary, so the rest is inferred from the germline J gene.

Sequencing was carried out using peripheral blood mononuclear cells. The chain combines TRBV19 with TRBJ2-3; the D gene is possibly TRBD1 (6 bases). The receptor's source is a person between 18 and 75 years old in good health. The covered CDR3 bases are TGTGCCAGTAGTAGCCTTACAGGGAAAGAGACG. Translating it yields CASSSLTGKET. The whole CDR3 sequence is CASSSLTGKETQYF.